These 24 T cell receptor beta chains were sequenced from one sample in a study of blood T cells in healthy people across ages. Then a second PCR, running roughly 7 to 11 cycles, was carried out with a sample-barcoded 5' primer and a J-beta primer mix. In TCRdb, the 5' RACE reads were re-called with MiXCR into one record per CDR3 protein. Among 1 million or so distinct CDR3 sequences listed, 40% to 45% were seen once. Sequenced: blood. These receptors all come from a woman aged 55 to 70 in good health.

The rearrangement joins TRBV2 to TRBJ2-3; 12 nucleotides match TRBD2. Germline V gene sequence: CDR1 SNHLY, CDR2 FYNNEI. J gave up 6 bases and V 4 bases, and 8 bases lay outside the gene matches. The CDR3 runs 16 residues. The CDR3: CASSGTSGTSGDTQYF. The CDR3 nucleotides read TGTGCCAGCAGTGGGACTAGCGGGACCAGCGGCGATACGCAGTATTTT.

The V call is TRBV20-1, the J call TRBJ2-7; 9 nucleotides match TRBD1. From germline, CDR1 is DFQATT and CDR2 SNEGSKA (reference sequence). V lost 2 bases to trimming and J lost 2 bases; unmatched junction nucleotides: 7. The CDR3 extends over 15 amino acids. CDR3 residues: CSARTPGQGTYEQYF. CDR3 in DNA: TGCAGTGCTAGAACTCCGGGACAGGGAACCTACGAGCAGTACTTC.

This clonotype was observed at least ten times. V is TRBV12-3 or TRBV12-4 and J is TRBJ1-5; TRBD1 aligns across 7 bases. This CDR3 is 14 amino acids long. J was trimmed by 1 base and V by 6 bases; bases with no gene match: 3. As DNA, the CDR3 is TGTGCCAGCAGCTCACAGGGGAGCAATCAGCCCCAGCATTTT. It codes for CASSSQGSNQPQHF.

The chain is built from TRBV4-1 and TRBJ2-1; TRBD1 is a possible D gene (6 bases). The CDR3 consists of 15 residues. V dropped 0 bases and J dropped 3 bases, with 9 bases sitting between them. Germline V gene sequence: CDR1 MGHRA, CDR2 YSYEKL. The CDR3 DNA is TGCGCCAGCAGCCAAGACGGGACAATCTACAATGAGCAGTTCTTC. Translating it yields CASSQDGTIYNEQFF.

This clonotype was picked up many times. This chain links TRBV12-3 or TRBV12-4 with TRBJ1-5, with 10 bases lining up with TRBD1. The V segment lost 5 bases and the J segment 6 bases; nucleotides outside the gene matches: 7. This CDR3 has 15 amino acids. CDR3 in amino acids: CASSPDRGRVQPQHF. As DNA, the CDR3 is TGTGCCAGCAGTCCAGACAGGGGGCGAGTTCAGCCCCAGCATTTT.

Comment on this clonotype: Its ends do not fully match the called genes, so a read error is possible. The chain combines TRBV20-1 with TRBJ2-4, with 10 bases fitting TRBD1. TRBJ2-7 matches the DNA end more closely, so the J call is doubtful. The CDR3 sequence is 13 residues long. CDR1 is DFQATT and CDR2 is SNEGSKA in the germline V gene (reference sequence). DNA of the CDR3: TGCAGTTCTAGGGGGACAGGGGTCCACGAGCAGTACTTC. It encodes CSSRGTGVHEQYF.

This clonotype has a handful of counts. The genes are TRBV7-9 and TRBJ2-7; the match to TRBD1 covers 9 bases. V was clipped by 5 bases and J by 3 bases; unmatched bases: 8. Per germline, CDR1 SEHNR and CDR2 FQNEAQ (reference sequence). This CDR3 has 15 residues. Here the CDR3 DNA reads TGTGCCAGCAGCCACGCGGACAGGGGATACTACGAGCAGTACTTC. Encoded protein: CASSHADRGYYEQYF. The complete variable domain, with remaining parts taken from reference TRBV7-9 and TRBJ2-7, reads DTGVSQNPRHKITKRGQNVTFRCDPISEHNRLYWYRQTLGQGPEFLTYFQNEAQLEKSRLLSDRFSAERPKGSFSTLEIQRTEQGDSAMYLCASSHADRGYYEQYFGPGTRLTVT.

This clonotype was picked up a small number of times. V usage is TRBV3-1 and J usage is TRBJ2-7, with D hard to call. V was clipped by 0 bases and J by 1 base, with 7 bases between them. The CDR3 extends over 14 amino acids. Germline V gives CDR1 LGHDT, CDR2 YNNKEL (reference sequence). The DNA of the CDR3 is TGTGCCAGCAGCCAAGATCCCAGGTCCTACGAGCAGTACTTC. Encoded protein: CASSQDPRSYEQYF.

This chain's CDR3 is CASSVAPQYEQYF. The CDR3 bases are TGTGCCAGCAGCGTAGCCCCCCAATACGAGCAGTACTTC. The chain recombines TRBV9 with TRBJ2-7; D is undetermined. The CDR3 runs 13 residues. Germline V lookup: CDR1 SGDLS, CDR2 YYNGEE. The V end was cut by 0 bases, the J end by 4 bases, with 8 bases between.

The CDR3 DNA reads as TGTGCCAGCAGCCAAGATTTCGGGGGACTAGCGGGGGCACAAGAGACCCAGTACTTC. It is translated as CASSQDFGGLAGAQETQYF. The genes are TRBV3-1 and TRBJ2-5; 14 bases line up with TRBD2. The CDR3 spans 19 residues. Per germline, CDR1 LGHDT and CDR2 YNNKEL (reference sequence). J lost 2 bases, V lost 0 bases, and 8 bases had no gene match.

The V and J genes are TRBV6-5 and TRBJ2-7; 8 bases match TRBD2. V lost 0 bases to trimming and J lost 6 bases; unmatched junction nucleotides: 7. Germline V gene sequence: CDR1 MNHEY, CDR2 SVGAGI. The CDR3 runs to 15 residues. The CDR3 spells CASSYSVAGIREQYF. DNA of the CDR3: TGTGCCAGCAGTTACTCGGTAGCGGGAATCCGCGAGCAGTACTTC.

This clonotype was recorded at least ten times. The chain links TRBV28 to TRBJ1-2; D may be TRBD1 (5 bases). The germline V gene encodes CDR1 MDHEN and CDR2 SYDVKM. There are 13 residues in the CDR3. V gave up 5 bases and J gave up 6 bases, with 13 bases separating them. CDR3 nucleotide sequence: TGTGCCAGCAGTGTACGCGGGGCTGATGGCTACACCTTC. The encoded protein is CASSVRGADGYTF.

In its sample, this clonotype was seen once. The chain has TRBV29-1 and TRBJ2-1; D perhaps matches TRBD2 (6 bases). Trimming cost V 3 bases and J 7 bases, with 16 bases left between them. This CDR3 has 14 amino acids. Germline V gives CDR1 SQVTM, CDR2 ANQGSEA. CDR3 in DNA: TGCAGCGTTGAGGCGGGGACGGGGGTTAATGAGCAGTTCTTC. Translating gives CSVEAGTGVNEQFF.

Comment on this clonotype: This may arise from a read error, as a much more abundant clone is one base away. The chain couples TRBV4-2 to TRBJ1-2; perhaps TRBD1 as D (5 bases). Per germline, CDR1 LGHNA and CDR2 YNFKEQ. V lost 1 base to trimming and J lost 6 bases, with 9 bases between them. This CDR3 spans 13 amino acids. The CDR3: CASSQGRADGYTF. The CDR3 DNA is TGTGCCAGCAGCCAAGGCAGGGCGGATGGCTACACCTTC.

This clonotype appeared a few times. The genes are TRBV27 and TRBJ2-4; TRBD2 aligns across 7 bases. Germline CDR1 and CDR2: MNHEY and SMNVEV (reference sequence). The CDR3 contains 15 residues. V was pared by 2 bases and J by 2 bases, with 3 bases of the junction left unmatched. CDR3 loop: CASSLREVSKNIQYF. In DNA form, the CDR3 reads TGTGCCAGCAGTTTACGGGAGGTGTCCAAAAACATTCAGTACTTC.

This clonotype was counted ten times or more. The V gene is TRBV4-1, the J gene TRBJ1-5; possibly TRBD1 for D (6 bases). Germline-derived CDR1 and CDR2 are MGHRA and YSYEKL. Trimming took 4 bases from V and 1 from J, leaving 14 bases between them. CDR3 size: 16 residues. CDR3 nucleotides: TGCGCCAGCAGCCCCCTGGGGGGCGCGAGCAATCAGCCCCAGCATTTT. It specifies CASSPLGGASNQPQHF.

The rearrangement uses TRBV28 and TRBJ2-1; TRBD2 matches at 7 bases. CDR3 size: 15 residues. The J segment lost 4 bases and the V segment lost 4 bases, leaving 7 bases of the junction unmatched. Looked up from germline, CDR1 is MDHEN and CDR2 is SYDVKM. The CDR3 DNA reads as TGTGCCAGCAGTTATCGGGGGGTGGGGTACAATGAGCAGTTCTTC. Translated, it gives CASSYRGVGYNEQFF.

The chain combines TRBV10-2 with TRBJ1-6; D possibly corresponds to TRBD1 (5 bases). Germline V lookup: CDR1 WSHSY, CDR2 SAAADI. Trimming removed 9 bases at V and 0 bases at J, with 21 bases between. The CDR3 covers 18 residues. CDR3 in DNA: TGCGCCAGTAAGACCCGGGGTGGAGGGGCCTCCTATAATTCACCCCTCCACTTT. It encodes CASKTRGGGASYNSPLHF.

The chain links TRBV20-1 to TRBJ2-1, with a possible D match to TRBD2 (5 bases). Trimming removed 4 bases from V and 7 bases from J, with 17 bases in between. Germline V lookup: CDR1 DFQATT, CDR2 SNEGSKA (reference sequence). The CDR3 runs to 14 residues. CDR3 residues: CSATHPGSGNEQFF. The CDR3 bases are TGCAGTGCTACCCACCCGGGATCTGGGAATGAGCAGTTCTTC.

In this sample, this clonotype turned up a few times. CDR3 nucleotides: TGTGCCAGCAGCTTAGCCTCCGCGGGACTAGCGGGAGGGCCTCCGTACAATGAGCAGTTCTTC. The encoded protein is CASSLASAGLAGGPPYNEQFF. The rearrangement links TRBV11-1 to TRBJ2-1, with 16 nucleotides matching TRBD2. Germline CDR1 SGHAT, CDR2 FQDESV (reference sequence). J lost 4 bases, V lost 0 bases, and 12 bases had no gene match. The CDR3 has 21 amino acids.

The chain employs TRBV6-1 and TRBJ2-1; no definite D call. Trimming pared 3 bases from V and 8 bases from J, leaving 11 bases between. Germline values: CDR1 MNHNS, CDR2 SASEGT. This CDR3 has 13 amino acids. CDR3 nucleotides: TGTGCCAGCAGTGATTCGCCGTCGGATGAGCAGTTCTTC. Translation: CASSDSPSDEQFF.

This clonotype was found a few times. The chain combines TRBV6-2 or TRBV6-3 with TRBJ2-7; 7 bases are shared with TRBD1. Germline V gene data show CDR1 as MNHEY and CDR2 as SVGEGT. The V and J ends lost 4 bases and 5 bases, in that order; junction bases with no gene match: 5. The CDR3 has 13 amino acids. Here the CDR3 reads CASSSGTANEQYF. CDR3 nucleotide sequence: TGTGCCAGCAGTTCCGGGACAGCTAACGAGCAGTACTTC.

The CDR3 reads CASSLAQTSDEQYF. CDR3 DNA sequence: TGTGCCAGCAGCTTAGCGCAGACTAGCGACGAGCAGTACTTC. This chain joins TRBV7-7 and TRBJ2-1; 8 nucleotides match TRBD2. The DNA matches TRBJ2-7 better at its end, which makes the J call doubtful. Germline V gene lookup returns CDR1 SSHAT and CDR2 FNYEAQ (reference sequence). The CDR3 consists of 14 residues.

This clonotype was found many times. This chain joins TRBV20-1 and TRBJ1-2, with a weak D call TRBD1 (6 bases). The CDR3 covers 14 residues. Germline V gene data show CDR1 as DFQATT and CDR2 as SNEGSKA (reference sequence). V shed 6 bases and J shed 4 bases, with 18 bases lying between them. The CDR3 nucleotides are TGCAGTGCGGGGGAGGGGGAATCTACCTATGGCTACACCTTC. It translates to CSAGEGESTYGYTF.